This T cell receptor beta chain was obtained from a study of T cell responses to AZD1222 COVID-19 vaccine. The V gene's germline CDR1 is SGHRS and CDR2 YFSETQ. V dropped 4 bases and J dropped 4; count of bases not matched to a gene: 6. The CDR3 loop spans 14 amino acids. Regarding the study as a whole: Spike-specific TCR breadth and depth were elevated following two AZD1222 doses.

This clone was counted a single time. Its specificity is unknown. The same CDR3 also results from other DNA sequences found in this sample. Assay used: immunoSEQ multiplex PCR; TCRdb lists only in-frame clones, some missing. This sample has roughly 150,000 clones, with 92% found just once. The origin of this receptor is an adult in good health. Source: peripheral blood, taken on day 0 of AZD1222 vaccination. V gene TRBV5-1 combines with J gene TRBJ2-7; the match to TRBD1 covers 9 bases. CDR3 loop: CASSPSGQGYEQYF. The CDR3 nucleotides are TGCGCCAGCAGCCCCTCGGGACAGGGTTACGAGCAGTACTTC.